Sequencing of this T cell receptor beta chain was carried out in a study of blood T cell repertoires in COVID-19. CDR1 is SGHNT, CDR2 YYREEE, per germline (reference sequence). The CDR3 is 16 amino acids. Unmatched junction bases numbered 6, after V lost 4 bases and J lost 1 base. The protocol was immunoSEQ multiplex PCR, while the TCRdb copy is restricted to in-frame clones and leaves out a portion. The data hold about 180,000 clones, with roughly 81% observed a single time. V and J are TRBV5-4 and TRBJ2-3; 10 positions agree with TRBD2. This sequence originates from a woman older than 75 with COVID-19, enrolled during active disease. Sequencing was done on a sample of peripheral blood. The CDR3 nucleotides read TGTGCCAGCAGCGACTTAGCGGGGGGCGGCACAGATACGCAGTATTTT. As protein: CASSDLAGGGTDTQYF.